A selection of T cell receptor beta chains follows, all from one sample in a study of T cells in narcolepsy. Here immunoSEQ multiplex PCR was the method, and the copy in TCRdb shows in-frame clones only, minus some. The table lists under 35,000 clones, roughly four fifths of them singletons. The sequencing input was CD45RA- memory CD4+ T cells from PBMCs. These receptors were collected from a human donor with narcolepsy. Both conserved end residues are part of each CDR3. D genes are given only for firm matches. A row's size may be missing; if present it is once, few, many or a size class.

TRBJ1-1	TRBD1	NA	TRBV6-6	CASSSRDRGTNTEAFF	TGTGCCAGCAGTTCCCGGGACAGGGGAACGAACACTGAAGCTTTCTTT
TRBJ2-1	TRBD1	few	TRBV7-2	CASSRQGNNEQFF	TGTGCCAGCAGCCGACAGGGTAACAATGAGCAGTTCTTC
TRBJ2-5	TRBD1	NA	TRBV6-1	CASSRGPQETQYF	TGTGCCAGCAGCAGGGGGCCCCAAGAGACCCAGTACTTC
TRBJ2-7	TRBD1	NA	TRBV5-1	CASSSGQGAPPYEQYF	TGCGCCAGCAGCTCAGGACAGGGGGCGCCGCCCTACGAGCAGTACTTC
TRBJ1-1	NA	NA	TRBV2	CASSEYAEAFF	TGTGCCAGCAGTGAATACGCCGAAGCTTTCTTT
TRBJ2-7	TRBD1	NA	TRBV19	CASSAGTGLYEQYF	TGTGCCAGTAGTGCCGGGACAGGGCTATACGAGCAGTACTTC
TRBJ1-2	NA	once	TRBV2	CASSDPGVFYGYTF	TGTGCCAGCAGTGATCCAGGAGTGTTCTATGGCTACACCTTC
TRBJ1-4	TRBD1	NA	TRBV5-1	CASRVGTAEGQTLFF	TGCGCCAGCAGAGTCGGGACAGCCGAAGGTCAAACACTGTTTTTT
TRBJ1-2	NA	NA	TRBV28	CASSFQGHYGYTF	TGTGCCAGCAGTTTTCAGGGACACTATGGCTACACCTTC
TRBJ2-1	NA	NA	TRBV19	CASRRDTEAYNGQFF	TGTGCCAGTAGACGGGACACCGAGGCCTACAATGGGCAGTTCTTC
TRBJ2-7	TRBD1	NA	TRBV5-4	CASSYATGSTYEQYF	TGTGCCAGCAGCTATGCGACAGGGTCAACCTACGAGCAGTACTTC
TRBJ2-7	NA	NA	TRBV6-1	CASSANLVRGYEQYF	TGTGCCAGCAGTGCTAACCTCGTACGGGGTTACGAGCAGTACTTC
TRBJ2-2	NA	NA	TRBV6-5	CASSDRQDGELFF	TGTGCCAGCAGCGACCGACAAGACGGGGAGCTGTTTTTT
TRBJ1-6	NA	NA	TRBV7-9	CASSLLVANNSPLHF	TGTGCCAGCAGCCTTCTGGTGGCTAATAATTCACCCCTCCACTTT
TRBJ2-1	NA	NA	TRBV7-3	CASSAAGGYNEQFF	TGTGCCAGCAGTGCCGCTGGGGGCTACAATGAGCAGTTCTTC
TRBJ1-5	NA	few	TRBV10-2	CASSEAGAGGNQPQHF	TGCGCCAGCAGTGAAGCAGGGGCGGGTGGCAATCAGCCCCAGCATTTT
TRBJ1-1	NA	NA	TRBV5-1	CASSFDTQGGNTEAFF	TGCGCCAGCAGCTTCGATACTCAGGGTGGGAACACTGAAGCTTTCTTT
TRBJ2-7	NA	NA	TRBV5-4	CASSPARGLSYEQYF	TGTGCCAGCAGCCCGGCACGCGGACTCTCCTACGAGCAGTACTTC